The rows below give T cell receptor beta chains drawn from one sample of a study of T cell changes during pregnancy in multiple sclerosis. Method: immunoSEQ multiplex PCR; TCRdb's copy keeps in-frame clones and lacks some. The sample lists approximately 100,000 clones; about 92% were seen once. Here the sequenced sample was peripheral blood, taken after pregnancy. These receptors all stem from a female donor in good health, enrolled as a control in a pregnancy study. CDR3s include the opening cysteine and the closing phenylalanine or tryptophan. The D gene is left open where the match is weak. Clone size is given for some rows only: seen once, a few or many times, or a class if the clone is expanded.

CASRLAPILFTNYGYTF | TGTGCAAGTCGCTTAGCGCCGATTCTATTCACTAACTATGGCTACACCTTC | NA | TRBJ1-2 | NA | TRBV12-2 | 17
CASSSQGTTNEKLFF | TGTGCCAGCAGCTCCCAGGGGACAACTAATGAAAAACTGTTTTTT | NA | TRBJ1-4 | NA | TRBV2 | 15
CASSLVRQGYEQYF | TGTGCCAGCAGTTTGGTAAGACAGGGCTACGAGCAGTACTTC | NA | TRBJ2-7 | TRBD1 | TRBV28 | 14
CAGTDRANTEAFF | TGTGCCGGGACTGACAGGGCCAACACTGAAGCTTTCTTT | NA | TRBJ1-1 | TRBD1 | TRBV6-6 | 13
CASSRTSGRVTDTQYF | TGTGCCAGCAGCAGGACTAGCGGGAGGGTCACAGATACGCAGTATTTT | NA | TRBJ2-3 | TRBD2 | TRBV5-8 | 16
CASSLAEWERTGELFF | TGTGCCAGCAGCTTGGCTGAGTGGGAGCGGACCGGGGAGCTGTTTTTT | NA | TRBJ2-2 | NA | TRBV5-4 | 16
CASSLEIGQNYEQYF | TGTGCCAGCAGCTTAGAAATTGGGCAGAACTACGAGCAGTACTTC | NA | TRBJ2-7 | NA | TRBV7-6 | 15
CASSQGPLGADTQYF | TGTGCCAGCAGCCAGGGGCCTCTCGGGGCAGATACGCAGTATTTT | NA | TRBJ2-3 | NA | TRBV7-6 | 15
CASSITSGNYNEQFF | TGTGCCAGTAGTATAACTAGCGGGAATTACAATGAGCAGTTCTTC | NA | TRBJ2-1 | TRBD2 | TRBV19 | 15
CASSDLAGPTLEAFF | TGTGCCAGCAGTGATCTAGCCGGGCCGACTCTTGAAGCTTTCTTT | NA | TRBJ1-1 | NA | TRBV25-1 | 15
CAISDRGVDGYTF | TGTGCCATCAGTGATCGGGGGGTTGATGGCTACACCTTC | NA | TRBJ1-2 | NA | TRBV10-3 | 13
CASSLLDLRGGRNEQYF | TGTGCCAGCAGTTTATTGGACCTGAGGGGAGGGCGAAACGAGCAGTACTTC | NA | TRBJ2-7 | TRBD2 | TRBV28 | 17
CASSINGDTEAFF | TGTGCCAGTAGTATAAACGGGGACACTGAAGCTTTCTTT | NA | TRBJ1-1 | NA | TRBV19 | 13
CATQGQGQSRSSYNEQFF | TGTGCTACCCAGGGACAGGGGCAATCCCGAAGCTCCTACAATGAGCAGTTCTTC | NA | TRBJ2-1 | TRBD1 | TRBV12-5 | 18
CASSDTRVGYPSTDTQYF | TGTGCCAGCAGCGATACCCGGGTCGGCTATCCTAGCACAGATACGCAGTATTTT | NA | TRBJ2-3 | NA | TRBV5-6 | 18
CATSRGTDEAFF | TGTGCCACCAGCAGGGGGACAGATGAAGCTTTCTTT | NA | TRBJ1-1 | TRBD1 | TRBV15 | 12
CASSLDGGSSYNEQFF | TGTGCCAGCAGCTTAGATGGCGGGAGCTCCTACAATGAGCAGTTCTTC | NA | TRBJ2-1 | TRBD2 | TRBV7-2 | 16
CASSAGTSGTDTQYF | TGTGCCAGCAGCGCCGGGACTAGCGGCACAGATACGCAGTATTTT | NA | TRBJ2-3 | TRBD2 | TRBV6-4 | 15
CASSLSGTAQETQYF | TGTGCCAGCAGTTTATCCGGGACTGCCCAAGAGACCCAGTACTTC | NA | TRBJ2-5 | NA | TRBV28 | 15
CASSHQPEAQETQYF | TGCGCCAGCAGCCACCAGCCGGAGGCACAAGAGACCCAGTACTTC | NA | TRBJ2-5 | NA | TRBV5-1 | 15
CASTSTGGRNNEQFF | TGTGCCAGCACCTCAACAGGGGGCAGAAATAATGAGCAGTTCTTC | NA | TRBJ2-1 | TRBD1 | TRBV7-9 | 15
CASSQGTSGGTDTQYF | TGTGCCAGCTCCCAAGGGACTAGCGGGGGCACAGATACGCAGTATTTT | NA | TRBJ2-3 | TRBD2 | TRBV7-2 | 16
CASSETGTGGFYGYTF | TGTGCCAGCAGTGAAACCGGGACAGGGGGCTTCTATGGCTACACCTTC | NA | TRBJ1-2 | TRBD1 | TRBV2 | 16
CARPGSGELFF | TGTGCCCGACCCGGGAGTGGAGAGCTGTTTTTT | few | TRBJ2-2 | NA | TRBV10-3 | 11
CASSLRWSDEQYF | TGTGCCAGCAGCTTAAGGTGGAGTGACGAGCAGTACTTC | NA | TRBJ2-7 | NA | TRBV11-3 | 13
CASSASSGTEAFF | TGTGCCAGCAGCGCCAGTTCCGGGACTGAAGCTTTCTTT | NA | TRBJ1-1 | NA | TRBV7-9 | 13
CASSLDRDNSYEQYF | TGTGCCAGCAGCTTAGATCGGGATAACTCCTACGAGCAGTACTTC | NA | TRBJ2-7 | NA | TRBV7-8 | 15
CASSDYIPYNEQFF | TGTGCCAGCAGCGACTACATTCCCTACAATGAGCAGTTCTTC | NA | TRBJ2-1 | NA | TRBV7-3 | 14
CASSLTSVGGEQYF | TGCGCCAGCAGCCTGACTAGCGTGGGGGGCGAGCAGTACTTC | NA | TRBJ2-7 | TRBD2 | TRBV5-1 | 14
CASKGGANLWETQYF | TGCGCCAGCAAAGGGGGGGCTAATCTGTGGGAGACCCAGTACTTC | NA | TRBJ2-5 | NA | TRBV4-1 | 15
CSVEGQGADTQYF | TGCAGCGTTGAAGGGCAGGGGGCGGATACGCAGTATTTT | NA | TRBJ2-3 | TRBD1 | TRBV29-1 | 13
CASSLGSGGYNEQFF | TGTGCTAGCAGCTTAGGTAGCGGGGGCTACAATGAGCAGTTCTTC | NA | TRBJ2-1 | TRBD2 | TRBV7-7 | 15
CASSYSGLASYNEQFF | TGTGCCAGCAGTTACTCGGGACTAGCTTCGTACAATGAGCAGTTCTTC | NA | TRBJ2-1 | TRBD2 | TRBV6-5 | 16
CASSGGLGGIQETQYF | TGTGCCAGCAGCGGCGGACTAGGGGGGATACAAGAGACCCAGTACTTC | NA | TRBJ2-5 | NA | TRBV9 | 16
CASRDRGGDTQYF | TGTGCCAGCAGAGACAGGGGAGGAGATACGCAGTATTTT | NA | TRBJ2-3 | TRBD1 | TRBV2 | 13
CSVGGIAGGTSYEQYF | TGCAGCGTGGGGGGAATAGCGGGGGGGACTTCCTACGAGCAGTACTTC | few | TRBJ2-7 | TRBD2 | TRBV29-1 | 16
CASAPADRAHGYTF | TGTGCCAGCGCCCCAGCGGACAGGGCCCATGGCTACACCTTC | NA | TRBJ1-2 | TRBD1 | TRBV6-1 | 14
CASSETGGAGNTIYF | TGTGCCAGCAGTGAAACAGGGGGCGCTGGAAACACCATATATTTT | NA | TRBJ1-3 | TRBD1 | TRBV2 | 15
CSAPTTTQYF | TGCAGTGCCCCCACAACTACGCAGTATTTT | NA | TRBJ2-3 | NA | TRBV20-1 | 10
CASSYGSGKQYF | TGTGCCAGCAGTTACGGGAGCGGGAAGCAGTACTTC | NA | TRBJ2-7 | TRBD2 | TRBV6-5 | 12
CASSLRRVSYNEQFF | TGTGCTAGCAGCTTACGTCGGGTCTCCTACAATGAGCAGTTCTTC | NA | TRBJ2-1 | NA | TRBV7-7 | 15
CASSYSTGTDQPQHF | TGTGCCAGCAGTTATTCGACCGGGACAGATCAGCCCCAGCATTTT | NA | TRBJ1-5 | TRBD1 | TRBV6-5 | 15
CASSFVLAGGSNEQFF | TGCGCCAGCAGCTTCGTTCTAGCGGGGGGATCGAATGAGCAGTTCTTC | NA | TRBJ2-1 | TRBD2 | TRBV5-1 | 16
CASRSTGHGYTF | TGTGCCAGCAGATCAACAGGGCATGGCTACACCTTC | once | TRBJ1-2 | NA | TRBV7-9 | 12
CASSFITTGTTDTQYF | TGTGCCAGCAGCTTTATTACTACAGGGACAACAGATACGCAGTATTTT | NA | TRBJ2-3 | NA | TRBV5-4 | 16
CASNGQGSYNEQFF | TGTGCCAGCAATGGACAGGGGTCCTACAATGAGCAGTTCTTC | NA | TRBJ2-1 | TRBD1 | TRBV6-1 | 14
CASTRGGLSYEQYF | TGTGCCAGCACCCGGGGTGGCCTTAGCTACGAGCAGTACTTC | once | TRBJ2-7 | NA | TRBV5-6 | 14
CASSLGATTGELFF | TGTGCCAGCAGCTTAGGGGCCACCACCGGGGAGCTGTTTTTT | NA | TRBJ2-2 | NA | TRBV5-5 | 14
CASSQDRVTPSYEQYF | TGCGCCAGCAGCCAAGATCGAGTGACACCCTCCTACGAGCAGTACTTC | NA | TRBJ2-7 | NA | TRBV4-1 | 16
CASDGGGGTQYF | TGTGCTAGTGATGGGGGGGGAGGGACCCAGTACTTC | NA | TRBJ2-5 | TRBD2 | TRBV12-5 | 12
CASTRGTGNTIYF | TGTGCCAGCACGAGGGGGACTGGAAACACCATATATTTT | NA | TRBJ1-3 | NA | TRBV6-1 | 13
CASSLGLAAGELFF | TGTGCCAGCAGCTTAGGACTAGCTGCCGGGGAGCTGTTTTTT | once | TRBJ2-2 | TRBD2 | TRBV7-9 | 14
CASSPAGGNYGYTF | TGTGCCAGCTCACCCGCGGGGGGCAACTATGGCTACACCTTC | NA | TRBJ1-2 | NA | TRBV18 | 14
CAIRTPSGSGGEQYF | TGTGCCATCAGAACTCCTAGCGGGAGCGGGGGCGAGCAGTACTTC | NA | TRBJ2-7 | TRBD2 | TRBV10-3 | 15
CASSLGGLVSYNEQFF | TGCGCCAGCAGCTTGGGCGGGTTAGTCTCCTACAATGAGCAGTTCTTC | NA | TRBJ2-1 | NA | TRBV5-1 | 16
CASSFGTLRTGELFF | TGTGCTAGCAGCTTCGGGACACTTCGCACCGGGGAGCTGTTTTTT | NA | TRBJ2-2 | NA | TRBV7-7 | 15
CASSPGTEERKLFF | TGTGCCAGCAGCCCCGGGACAGAGGAAAGAAAACTGTTTTTT | NA | TRBJ1-4 | TRBD1 | TRBV7-6 | 14